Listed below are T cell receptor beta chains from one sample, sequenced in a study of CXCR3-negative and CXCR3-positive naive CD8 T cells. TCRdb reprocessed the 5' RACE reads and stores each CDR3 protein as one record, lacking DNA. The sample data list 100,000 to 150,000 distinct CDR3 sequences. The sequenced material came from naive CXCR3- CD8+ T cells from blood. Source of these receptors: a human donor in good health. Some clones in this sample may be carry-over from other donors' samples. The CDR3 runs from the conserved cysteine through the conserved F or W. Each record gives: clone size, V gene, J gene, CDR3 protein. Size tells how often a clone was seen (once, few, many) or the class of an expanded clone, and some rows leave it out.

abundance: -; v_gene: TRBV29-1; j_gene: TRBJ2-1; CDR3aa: CSVPDGHRLYNEQFF
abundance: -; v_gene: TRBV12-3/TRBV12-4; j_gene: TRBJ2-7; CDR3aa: CASSGRPYEQYF
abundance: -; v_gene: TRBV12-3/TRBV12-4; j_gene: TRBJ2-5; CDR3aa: CASRGDSQDGTQYF
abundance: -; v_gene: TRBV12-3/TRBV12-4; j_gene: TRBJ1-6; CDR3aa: CASSSGDNSPLHF
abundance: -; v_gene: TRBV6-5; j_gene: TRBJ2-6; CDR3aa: CASSSRGPTSGANVLTF
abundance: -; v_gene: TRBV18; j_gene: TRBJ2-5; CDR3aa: CASSPRTTPQEAQYF
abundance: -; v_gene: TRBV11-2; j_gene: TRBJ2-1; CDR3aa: CASSWGLAVNEQFF
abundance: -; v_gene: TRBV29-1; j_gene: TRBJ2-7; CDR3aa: CSASIPSNPILGEQYF
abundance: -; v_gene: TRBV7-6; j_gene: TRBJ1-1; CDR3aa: CASSSTQGANTEAFF
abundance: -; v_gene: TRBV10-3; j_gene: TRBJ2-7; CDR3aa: CAISHGRTYEQYF
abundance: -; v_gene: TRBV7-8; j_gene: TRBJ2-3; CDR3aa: CASSLRGRGGTDTQYF
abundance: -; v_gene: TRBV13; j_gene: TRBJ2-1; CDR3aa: CASSGRSGVSSYNEQFF
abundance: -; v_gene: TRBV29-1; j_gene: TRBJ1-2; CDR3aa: CSVDKGDGANYGYTF
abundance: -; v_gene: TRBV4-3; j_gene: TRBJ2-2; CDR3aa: CASSQNPPGVGPGELFF
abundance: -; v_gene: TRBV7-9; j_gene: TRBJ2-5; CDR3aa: CASSFPWRVAEEETQYF
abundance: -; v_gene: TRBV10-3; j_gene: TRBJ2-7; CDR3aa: CAISESTDSRDYEHYF
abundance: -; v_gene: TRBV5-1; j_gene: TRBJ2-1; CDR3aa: CASSPPGLAGGSSYNEQFF
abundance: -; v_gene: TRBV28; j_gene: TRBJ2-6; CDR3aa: CASSQQGSGANVLTF
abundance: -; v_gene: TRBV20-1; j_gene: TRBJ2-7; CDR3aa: CSATGTLSYEQYF
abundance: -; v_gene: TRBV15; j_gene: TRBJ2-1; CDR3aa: CATSEGFYDEQFF
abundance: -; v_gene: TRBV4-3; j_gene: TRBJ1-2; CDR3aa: CASSQESGMNYGYTF
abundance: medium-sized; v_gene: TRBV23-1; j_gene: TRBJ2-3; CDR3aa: CASSSPRGQATDTQYF
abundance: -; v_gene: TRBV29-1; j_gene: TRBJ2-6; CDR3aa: CSVEAKQQGARGANVLTF
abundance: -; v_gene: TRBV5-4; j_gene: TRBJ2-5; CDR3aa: CASSSIDFEETQYF
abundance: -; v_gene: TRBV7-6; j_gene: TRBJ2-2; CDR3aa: CASSPTAGELFF
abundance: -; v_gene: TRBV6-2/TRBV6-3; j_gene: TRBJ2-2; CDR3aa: CASSFTSGMPSGAGELFF